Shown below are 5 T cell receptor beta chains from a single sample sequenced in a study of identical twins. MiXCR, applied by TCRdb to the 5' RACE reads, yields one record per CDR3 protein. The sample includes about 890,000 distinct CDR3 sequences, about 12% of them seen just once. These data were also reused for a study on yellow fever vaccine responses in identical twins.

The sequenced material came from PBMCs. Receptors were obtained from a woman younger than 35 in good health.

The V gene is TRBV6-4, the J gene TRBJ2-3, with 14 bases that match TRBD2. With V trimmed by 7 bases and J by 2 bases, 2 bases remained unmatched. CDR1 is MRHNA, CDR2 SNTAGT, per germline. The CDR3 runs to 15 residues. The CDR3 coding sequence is TGTGCCAGCAAGACTAGCGGGGGGGCCACAGATACGCAGTATTTT. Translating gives CASKTSGGATDTQYF.

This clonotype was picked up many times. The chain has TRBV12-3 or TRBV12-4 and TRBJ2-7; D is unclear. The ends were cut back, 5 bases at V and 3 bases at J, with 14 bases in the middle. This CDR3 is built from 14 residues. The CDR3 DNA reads TGTGCCAGCAGTCCCTCTAGGTTGTACTACGAGCAGTACTTC. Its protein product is CASSPSRLYYEQYF.

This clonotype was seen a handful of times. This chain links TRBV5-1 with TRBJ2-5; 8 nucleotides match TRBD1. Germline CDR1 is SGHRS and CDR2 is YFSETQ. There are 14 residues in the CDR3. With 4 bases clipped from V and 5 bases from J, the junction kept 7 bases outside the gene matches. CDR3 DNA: TGCGCCAGCAGCCCGGACAGGGAAGGGGAGACCCAGTACTTC. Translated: CASSPDREGETQYF.

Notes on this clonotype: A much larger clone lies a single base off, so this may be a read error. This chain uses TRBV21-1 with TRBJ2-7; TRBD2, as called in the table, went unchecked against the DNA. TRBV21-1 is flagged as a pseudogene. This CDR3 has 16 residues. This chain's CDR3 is CASSPQRAQFTDGQYV. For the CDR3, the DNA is TGTGCCAGCAGCCCGCAACGGGCCCAGTTTACTGACGGGCAGTACGTC.

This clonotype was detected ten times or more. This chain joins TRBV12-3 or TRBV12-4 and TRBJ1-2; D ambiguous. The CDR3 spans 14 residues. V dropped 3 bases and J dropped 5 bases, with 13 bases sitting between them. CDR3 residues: CASSFSMGEYGYTF. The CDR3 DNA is TGTGCCAGCAGTTTCTCGATGGGTGAATATGGCTACACCTTC.